Here is one TCR beta chain with its context. The data originate from a study of blood T cell repertoires in COVID-19. TCRdb keeps only in-frame clones here, not all; method: immunoSEQ multiplex PCR. This table has some 150,000 clones, 80% to 90% appearing once. This CDR3 region has 17 residues. V shed 6 bases, J shed 4 bases, and the junction held 10 bases outside the gene matches. Germline CDR1 and CDR2: MNHEY and SMNVEV (reference sequence). The receptor's source is a man in his fifties or sixties who had recovered from COVID-19. V is TRBV27 and J is TRBJ1-6, with 9 bases identical to TRBD1. Sequencing was performed on PBMCs or T cells enriched from blood (not recorded which). The CDR3 DNA follows: TGTGCCAGCAGCTCCCGGACAGGGGCGAGGTATAATTCACCCCTCCACTTT. As protein: CASSSRTGARYNSPLHF.